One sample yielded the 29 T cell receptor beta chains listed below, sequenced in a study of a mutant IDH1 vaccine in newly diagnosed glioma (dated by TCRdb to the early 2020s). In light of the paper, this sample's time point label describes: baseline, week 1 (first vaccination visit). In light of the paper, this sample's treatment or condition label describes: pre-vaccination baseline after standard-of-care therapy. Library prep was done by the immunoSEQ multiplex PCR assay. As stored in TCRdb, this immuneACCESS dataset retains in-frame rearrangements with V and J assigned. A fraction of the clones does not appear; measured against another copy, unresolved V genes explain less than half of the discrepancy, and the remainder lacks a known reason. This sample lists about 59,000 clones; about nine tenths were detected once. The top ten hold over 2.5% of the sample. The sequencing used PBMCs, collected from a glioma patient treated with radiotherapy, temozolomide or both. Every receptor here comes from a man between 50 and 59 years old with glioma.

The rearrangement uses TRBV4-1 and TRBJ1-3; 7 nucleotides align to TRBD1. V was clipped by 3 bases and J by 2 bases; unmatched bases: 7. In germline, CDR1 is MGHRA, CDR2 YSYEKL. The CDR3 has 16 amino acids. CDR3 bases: TGCGCCAGCAGCCACCTAGGAGGGGGCCCTGGAAACACCATATATTTT. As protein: CASSHLGGGPGNTIYF.

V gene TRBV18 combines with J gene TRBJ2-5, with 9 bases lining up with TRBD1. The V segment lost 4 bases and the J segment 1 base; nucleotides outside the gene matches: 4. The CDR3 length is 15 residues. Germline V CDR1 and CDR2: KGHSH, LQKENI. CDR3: CASSQSDRGQETQYF. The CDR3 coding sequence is TGTGCCAGCTCACAATCGGACAGGGGCCAAGAGACCCAGTACTTC.

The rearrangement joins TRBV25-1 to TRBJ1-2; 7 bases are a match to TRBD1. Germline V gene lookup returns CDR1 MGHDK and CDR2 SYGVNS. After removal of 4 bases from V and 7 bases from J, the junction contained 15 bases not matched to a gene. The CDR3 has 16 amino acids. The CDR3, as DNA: TGTGCCAGCAGTGTTTTCTCTGACAGGGCACTTGCTGGCTACACCTTC. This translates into CASSVFSDRALAGYTF.

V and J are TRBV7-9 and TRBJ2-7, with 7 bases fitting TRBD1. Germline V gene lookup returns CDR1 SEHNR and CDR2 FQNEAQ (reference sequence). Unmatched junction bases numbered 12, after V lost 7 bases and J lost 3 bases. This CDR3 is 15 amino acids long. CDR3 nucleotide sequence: TGTGCCAGCACCGCCGGGACAGCCTTCGACTACGAGCAGTACTTC. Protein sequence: CASTAGTAFDYEQYF.

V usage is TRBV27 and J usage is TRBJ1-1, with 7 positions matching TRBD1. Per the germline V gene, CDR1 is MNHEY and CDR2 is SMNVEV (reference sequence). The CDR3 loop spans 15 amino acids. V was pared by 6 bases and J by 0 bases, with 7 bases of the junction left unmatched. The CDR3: CASSSGGRMNTEAFF. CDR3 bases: TGTGCCAGCAGCTCAGGGGGGCGGATGAACACTGAAGCTTTCTTT.

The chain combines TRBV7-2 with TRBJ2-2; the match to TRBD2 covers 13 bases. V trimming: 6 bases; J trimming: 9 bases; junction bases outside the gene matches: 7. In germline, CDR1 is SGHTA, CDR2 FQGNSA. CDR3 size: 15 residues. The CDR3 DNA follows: TGTGCCAGCAGTCGGACTAGCGGGAGTGGCTGGGAGCTGTTTTTT. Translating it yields CASSRTSGSGWELFF.

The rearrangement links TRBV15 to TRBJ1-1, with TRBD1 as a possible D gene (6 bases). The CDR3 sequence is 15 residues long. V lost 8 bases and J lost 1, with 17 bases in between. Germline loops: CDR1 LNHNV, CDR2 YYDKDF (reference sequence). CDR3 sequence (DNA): TGTGCCACCCGACCCCGGGGACAAACGAACACTGAAGCTTTCTTT. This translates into CATRPRGQTNTEAFF.

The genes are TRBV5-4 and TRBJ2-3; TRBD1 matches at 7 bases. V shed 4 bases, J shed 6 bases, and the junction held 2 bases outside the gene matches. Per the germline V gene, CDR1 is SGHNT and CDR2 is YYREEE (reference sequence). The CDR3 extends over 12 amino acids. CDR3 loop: CASSRDSDTQYF. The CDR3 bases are TGTGCCAGCAGCCGGGACAGTGATACGCAGTATTTT.

CDR3 protein: CASRVSDRRGTNYGYTF. The CDR3 coding sequence is TGCGCCAGCAGAGTTTCCGACAGAAGAGGAACTAACTATGGCTACACCTTC. The genes are TRBV4-1 and TRBJ1-2, with D perhaps TRBD1 (5 bases). Germline V gene sequence: CDR1 MGHRA, CDR2 YSYEKL. The CDR3 is 17 residues long. V was trimmed by 6 bases and J by 0 bases, leaving 20 bases between them.

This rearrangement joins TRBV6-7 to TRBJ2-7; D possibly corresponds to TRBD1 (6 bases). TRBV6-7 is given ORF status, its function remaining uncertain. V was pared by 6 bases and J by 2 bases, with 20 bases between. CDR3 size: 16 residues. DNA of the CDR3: TGTGCCAGCAGCCACGAGGCGGACAGTGGAACCTACGAGCAGTACTTC. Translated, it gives CASSHEADSGTYEQYF.

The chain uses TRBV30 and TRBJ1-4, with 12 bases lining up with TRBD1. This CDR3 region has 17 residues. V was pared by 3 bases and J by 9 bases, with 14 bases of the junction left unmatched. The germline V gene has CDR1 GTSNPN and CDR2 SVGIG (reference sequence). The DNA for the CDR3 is TGTGCCTGGAGCAAGCTGGGACCGGGACAGGGGGCGAAAAAACTGTTTTTT. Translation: CAWSKLGPGQGAKKLFF.

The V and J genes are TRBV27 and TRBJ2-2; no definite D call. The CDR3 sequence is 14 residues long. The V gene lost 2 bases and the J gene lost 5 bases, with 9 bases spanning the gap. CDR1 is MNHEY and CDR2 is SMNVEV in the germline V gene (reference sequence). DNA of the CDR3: TGTGCCAGCAGTTTACCGGACGGAACCGGGGAGCTGTTTTTT. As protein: CASSLPDGTGELFF.

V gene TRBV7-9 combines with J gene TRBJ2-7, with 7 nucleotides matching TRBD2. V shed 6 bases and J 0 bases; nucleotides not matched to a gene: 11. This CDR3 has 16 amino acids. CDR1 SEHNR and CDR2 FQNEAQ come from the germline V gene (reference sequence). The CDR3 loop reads CASRPESGKHSYEQYF. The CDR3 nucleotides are TGTGCCAGCAGGCCTGAAAGCGGGAAACACTCCTACGAGCAGTACTTC.

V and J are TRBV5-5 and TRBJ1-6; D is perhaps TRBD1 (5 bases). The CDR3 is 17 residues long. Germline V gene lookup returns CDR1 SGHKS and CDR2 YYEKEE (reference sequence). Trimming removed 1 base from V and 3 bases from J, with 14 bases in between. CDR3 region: CASSLSFGGSYNSPLHF. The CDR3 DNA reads TGTGCCAGCAGCTTGTCTTTTGGGGGGAGCTATAATTCACCCCTCCACTTT. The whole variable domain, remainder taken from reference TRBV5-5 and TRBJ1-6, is DAGVTQSPTHLIKTRGQQVTLRCSPISGHKSVSWYQQVLGQGPQFIFQYYEKEERGRGNFPDRFSARQFPNYSSELNVNALLLGDSALYLCASSLSFGGSYNSPLHFGNGTRLTVT.

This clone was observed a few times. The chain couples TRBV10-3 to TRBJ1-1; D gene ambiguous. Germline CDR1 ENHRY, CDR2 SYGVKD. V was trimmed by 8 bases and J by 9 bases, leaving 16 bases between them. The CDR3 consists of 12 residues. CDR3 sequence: CAIRFDTGQAFF. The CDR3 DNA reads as TGTGCCATCCGTTTTGACACTGGGCAAGCTTTCTTT.

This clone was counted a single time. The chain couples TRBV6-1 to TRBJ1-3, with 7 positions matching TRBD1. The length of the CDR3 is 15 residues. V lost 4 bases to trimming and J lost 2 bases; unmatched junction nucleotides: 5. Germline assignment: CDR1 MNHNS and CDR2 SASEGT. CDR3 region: CASSVTGDPGNTIYF. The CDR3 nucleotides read TGTGCCAGCAGTGTCACAGGGGACCCTGGAAACACCATATATTTT.

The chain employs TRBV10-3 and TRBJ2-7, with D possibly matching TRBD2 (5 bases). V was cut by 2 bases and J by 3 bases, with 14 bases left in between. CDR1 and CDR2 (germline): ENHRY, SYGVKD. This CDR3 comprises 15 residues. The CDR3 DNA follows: TGTGCCATCAGTGAGGTACAGCGGAGTAACTACGAGCAGTACTTC. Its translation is CAISEVQRSNYEQYF.

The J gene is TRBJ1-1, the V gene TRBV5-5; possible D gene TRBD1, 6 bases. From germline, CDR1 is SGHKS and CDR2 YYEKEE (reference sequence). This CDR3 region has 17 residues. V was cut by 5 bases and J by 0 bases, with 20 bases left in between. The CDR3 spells CASSLDNGTPLNTEAFF. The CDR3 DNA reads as TGTGCCAGCAGTCTGGATAACGGGACACCATTGAACACTGAAGCTTTCTTT.

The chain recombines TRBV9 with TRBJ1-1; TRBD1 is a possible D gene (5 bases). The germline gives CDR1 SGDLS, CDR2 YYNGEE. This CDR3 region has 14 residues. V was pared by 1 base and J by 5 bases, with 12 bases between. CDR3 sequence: CASSVSYRGTEAFF. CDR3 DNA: TGTGCCAGCAGCGTATCGTATCGGGGGACTGAAGCTTTCTTT.

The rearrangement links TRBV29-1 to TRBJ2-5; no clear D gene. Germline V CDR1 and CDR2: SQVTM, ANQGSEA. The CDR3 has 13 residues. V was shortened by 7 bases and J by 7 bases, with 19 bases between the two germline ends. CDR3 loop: CSAYSRGLGTQYF. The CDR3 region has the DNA TGCAGCGCCTACAGTCGCGGCCTCGGGACCCAGTACTTC.

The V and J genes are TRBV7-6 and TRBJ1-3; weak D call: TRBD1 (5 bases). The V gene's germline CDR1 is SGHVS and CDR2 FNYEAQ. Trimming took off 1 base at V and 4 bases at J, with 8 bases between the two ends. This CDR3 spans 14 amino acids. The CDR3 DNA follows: TGTGCCAGCAGCTTAGTCACAGGAGGAAACACCATATATTTT. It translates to CASSLVTGGNTIYF. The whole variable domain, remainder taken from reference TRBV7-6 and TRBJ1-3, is GAGVSQSPRYKVTKRGQDVALRCDPISGHVSLYWYRQALGQGPEFLTYFNYEAQQDKSGLPNDRFSAERPEGSISTLTIQRTEQRDSAMYRCASSLVTGGNTIYFGEGSWLTVV.

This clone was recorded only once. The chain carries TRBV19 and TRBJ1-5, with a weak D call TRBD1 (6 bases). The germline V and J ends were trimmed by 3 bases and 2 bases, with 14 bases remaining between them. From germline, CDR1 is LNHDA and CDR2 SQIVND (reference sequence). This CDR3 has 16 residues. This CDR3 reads CASSIAGERGNQPQHF. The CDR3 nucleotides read TGTGCCAGTAGTATTGCAGGGGAGAGGGGCAATCAGCCCCAGCATTTT.

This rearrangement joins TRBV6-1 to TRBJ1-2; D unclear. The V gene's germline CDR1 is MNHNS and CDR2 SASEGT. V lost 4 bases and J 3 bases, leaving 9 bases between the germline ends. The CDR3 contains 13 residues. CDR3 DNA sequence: TGTGCCAGCAGTGGGAATGGTGACTATGGCTACACCTTC. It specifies CASSGNGDYGYTF.

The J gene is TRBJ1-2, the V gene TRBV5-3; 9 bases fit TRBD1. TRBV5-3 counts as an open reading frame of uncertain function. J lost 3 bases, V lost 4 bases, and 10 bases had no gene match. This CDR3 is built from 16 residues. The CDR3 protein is CARSLRDRESDYGYTF. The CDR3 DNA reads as TGTGCCAGAAGCCTCAGGGACAGGGAATCCGACTATGGCTACACCTTC.

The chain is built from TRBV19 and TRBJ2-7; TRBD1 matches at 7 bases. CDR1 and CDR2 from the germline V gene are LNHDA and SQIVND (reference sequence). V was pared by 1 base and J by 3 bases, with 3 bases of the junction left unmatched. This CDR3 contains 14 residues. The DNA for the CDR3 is TGTGCCAGTAGTATAGCCCGGGACAGCTACGAGCAGTACTTC. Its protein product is CASSIARDSYEQYF.

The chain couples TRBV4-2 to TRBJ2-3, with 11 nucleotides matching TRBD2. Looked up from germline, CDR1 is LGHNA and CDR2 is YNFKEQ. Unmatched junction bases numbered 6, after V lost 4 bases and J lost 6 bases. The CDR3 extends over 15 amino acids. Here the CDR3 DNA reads TGTGCCAGCAGCCCCTTACTAGCGGGGGAGGATACGCAGTATTTT. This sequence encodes CASSPLLAGEDTQYF.

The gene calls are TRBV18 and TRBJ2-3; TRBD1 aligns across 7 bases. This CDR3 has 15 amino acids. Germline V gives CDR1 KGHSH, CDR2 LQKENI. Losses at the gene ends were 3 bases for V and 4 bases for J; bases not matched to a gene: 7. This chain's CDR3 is CASSPRQGSADTQYF. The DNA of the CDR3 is TGTGCCAGCTCACCTCGACAGGGCAGCGCAGATACGCAGTATTTT.

The CDR3 DNA is TGTGCCACCAGCGATACAGGGGGACGAGAGACCCAGTACTTC. It encodes CATSDTGGRETQYF. The genes are TRBV15 and TRBJ2-5; 8 bases are shared with TRBD1. CDR3 size: 14 residues. Looked up from germline, CDR1 is LNHNV and CDR2 is YYDKDF (reference sequence). V lost 5 bases to trimming and J lost 4 bases; unmatched junction nucleotides: 6.

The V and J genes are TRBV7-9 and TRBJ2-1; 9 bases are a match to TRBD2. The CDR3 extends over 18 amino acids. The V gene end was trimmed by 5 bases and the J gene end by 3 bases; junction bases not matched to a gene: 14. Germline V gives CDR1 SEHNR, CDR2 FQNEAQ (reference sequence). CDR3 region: CASSHRGSGRGFYNEQFF. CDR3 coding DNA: TGTGCCAGCAGCCACAGGGGTAGCGGGAGAGGTTTCTACAATGAGCAGTTCTTC.